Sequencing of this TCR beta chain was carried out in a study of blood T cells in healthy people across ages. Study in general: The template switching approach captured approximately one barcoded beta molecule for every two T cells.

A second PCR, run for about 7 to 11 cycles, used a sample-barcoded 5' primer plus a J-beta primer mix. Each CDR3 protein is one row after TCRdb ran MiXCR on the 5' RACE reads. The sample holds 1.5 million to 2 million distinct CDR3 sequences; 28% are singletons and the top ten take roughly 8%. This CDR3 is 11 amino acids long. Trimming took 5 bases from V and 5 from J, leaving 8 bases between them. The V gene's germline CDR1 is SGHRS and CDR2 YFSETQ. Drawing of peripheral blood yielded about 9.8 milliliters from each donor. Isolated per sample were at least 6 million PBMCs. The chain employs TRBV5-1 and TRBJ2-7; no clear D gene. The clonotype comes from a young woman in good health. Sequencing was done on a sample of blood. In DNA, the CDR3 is TGCGCCAGCAGGGGCAAGGACGAGCAGTACTTC. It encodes CASRGKDEQYF.